A selection of T cell receptor beta chains follows, all from one sample in a study of blood T cell repertoires in COVID-19. The assay was immunoSEQ multiplex PCR, and TCRdb's table has in-frame clones only and misses some. Here the sample spans over 450,000 clones, roughly 89% being singletons. The sample was peripheral blood. These receptors originate from a man in his late teens or twenties with COVID-19, enrolled during active disease. Both conserved end residues are part of each CDR3. Each record gives: V gene, J gene, clone size, D gene, CDR3 protein, CDR3 DNA. A D gene is named only where the DNA matches it firmly. Size values are once, few and many counts, or a class for expanded clones, and some rows have none.

TRBV2	TRBJ2-3	.	TRBD2	CASSRRGVNTDTQYF	TGTGCCAGCAGTCGGCGGGGGGTTAACACAGATACGCAGTATTTT
TRBV7-9	TRBJ2-5	many	TRBD1	CASSPEQGVSRETQYF	TGTGCCAGCAGCCCCGAACAGGGGGTGTCGAGAGAGACCCAGTACTTC
TRBV15	TRBJ1-1	once	TRBD1	CATSRRRKGTVNTEAFF	TGTGCCACCAGCAGAAGACGAAAAGGGACAGTGAACACTGAAGCTTTCTTT
TRBV24-1	TRBJ2-5	.	TRBD1	CATSDFQTGGWETQYF	TGTGCCACCAGTGATTTCCAGACAGGGGGGTGGGAGACCCAGTACTTC
TRBV11-2	TRBJ2-7	.	TRBD2	CASSIFTGTSGVYEQYF	TGTGCCAGCAGCATATTTACCGGGACTAGCGGTGTCTACGAGCAGTACTTC
TRBV25-1	TRBJ1-2	.	TRBD1	CASRDRGGYTF	TGTGCCAGCAGAGACAGGGGGGGCTACACCTTC
TRBV7-6	TRBJ1-3	.	.	CASSPTVQSGNTIYF	TGTGCCAGCAGCCCAACAGTCCAATCTGGAAACACCATATATTTT
TRBV6-5	TRBJ1-2	.	TRBD1	CASRSTGGYGYTF	TGTGCCAGCAGATCGACAGGGGGCTATGGCTACACCTTC
TRBV2	TRBJ2-7	.	.	CASSEVPGSRGEQYF	TGTGCCAGCAGTGAAGTTCCAGGTTCGCGAGGGGAGCAGTACTTC
TRBV29-1	TRBJ1-1	.	.	CSVEMVLGEEAFF	TGCAGCGTTGAAATGGTTTTAGGAGAGGAAGCTTTCTTT
TRBV3-1/TRBV3-2	TRBJ2-7	.	TRBD1	CASSQGDRGTYEQYF	TGTGCCAGCAGCCAAGGGGACAGGGGAACCTACGAGCAGTACTTC
TRBV3-1/TRBV3-2	TRBJ2-7	.	.	CASSRQGEQYF	TGTGCCAGCAGCCGCCAGGGCGAGCAGTACTTC
TRBV5-6	TRBJ1-2	.	.	CASSDYGLNYGYTF	TGTGCCAGCAGCGATTACGGGTTGAACTATGGCTACACCTTC
TRBV5-1	TRBJ2-2	.	.	CASSPRAGIGELFF	TGCGCCAGCAGCCCCAGGGCAGGGATCGGGGAGCTGTTTTTT
TRBV29-1	TRBJ2-5	.	.	CSVVGRVRETQYF	TGCAGCGTTGTGGGCAGGGTTAGGGAGACCCAGTACTTC
TRBV7-3	TRBJ2-1	.	.	CASSLTSAGNSYNEQFF	TGTGCCAGCAGCTTAACGTCAGCGGGCAACTCCTACAATGAGCAGTTCTTC
TRBV2	TRBJ2-5	once	.	CASSVREYQETQYF	TGTGCCAGCAGTGTGAGGGAGTACCAAGAGACCCAGTACTTC
TRBV7-8	TRBJ2-7	.	.	CASSLAGRAAQYF	TGTGCCAGCAGCTTAGCTGGCAGGGCGGCGCAGTACTTC
TRBV6-1	TRBJ2-1	once	TRBD2	CASSESGLAGDNEQFF	TGTGCCAGCAGTGAAAGCGGCCTAGCGGGAGACAATGAGCAGTTCTTC
TRBV5-6	TRBJ1-1	.	TRBD1	CASSSRTGAGTEAFF	TGTGCCAGCAGCTCCCGGACAGGGGCGGGCACTGAAGCTTTCTTT
TRBV14	TRBJ2-7	.	.	CASSRNSVYYEQYF	TGTGCCAGCAGCCGTAACAGTGTTTACTACGAGCAGTACTTC
TRBV2	TRBJ1-1	.	TRBD1	CASRSDRDTEAFF	TGTGCCAGCAGGTCAGACAGGGACACTGAAGCTTTCTTT
TRBV5-6	TRBJ1-2	once	TRBD1	CASSGDRAYGYTF	TGTGCCAGCAGCGGCGACAGGGCTTATGGCTACACCTTC
TRBV15	TRBJ1-1	.	.	CATSVRQLYTEAFF	TGTGCCACCAGCGTCAGACAGCTTTACACTGAAGCTTTCTTT
TRBV19	TRBJ1-4	.	TRBD1	CASSIWGQGGNEKLFF	TGTGCCAGTAGTATATGGGGACAGGGCGGCAATGAAAAACTGTTTTTT
TRBV5-4	TRBJ2-3	.	.	CASSHRLGTDTQYF	TGTGCCAGCAGCCACCGACTAGGCACAGATACGCAGTATTTT
TRBV5-1	TRBJ2-1	once	TRBD2	CASSSGTSGRNEQFF	TGCGCCAGCAGCTCCGGGACTAGCGGGAGAAATGAGCAGTTCTTC
TRBV6-5	TRBJ1-6	.	TRBD1	CASSNRGDSPLHF	TGTGCCAGCAGTAACAGGGGGGATTCACCCCTCCACTTT
TRBV28	TRBJ2-3	.	TRBD2	CASSFSGLAGGRFDTQYF	TGTGCCAGCAGTTTCTCTGGACTAGCGGGAGGGCGATTTGATACGCAGTATTTT
TRBV11-3	TRBJ1-1	once	.	CASSFRVKDTEAFF	TGTGCCAGCAGCTTCAGGGTTAAAGACACTGAAGCTTTCTTT
TRBV2	TRBJ1-5	.	TRBD1	CASSGGRGPPQHF	TGTGCCAGCAGTGGAGGCAGGGGGCCGCCCCAGCATTTT
TRBV19	TRBJ1-3	once	.	CATYPGAPGNTIYF	TGTGCCACCTATCCGGGAGCCCCTGGAAACACCATATATTTT
TRBV5-1	TRBJ2-1	.	TRBD1	CASSLTGVNEQFF	TGCGCCAGCAGCTTGACAGGGGTTAATGAGCAGTTCTTC
TRBV11-2	TRBJ1-2	.	.	CASSLSGDRSYGYTF	TGTGCCAGCAGCTTAAGCGGGGATAGAAGCTATGGCTACACCTTC
TRBV6-6	TRBJ1-3	.	.	CASSYNQGGRGNTIYF	TGTGCCAGCAGTTACAATCAGGGCGGACGGGGAAACACCATATATTTT
TRBV24-1	TRBJ2-2	.	TRBD2	CATGPWTSAFTGELFF	TGTGCCACCGGGCCCTGGACTAGCGCCTTCACCGGGGAGCTGTTTTTT
TRBV7-2	TRBJ1-1	.	.	CASSLGPEEAFF	TGTGCCAGCAGCTTAGGGCCGGAGGAAGCTTTCTTT
TRBV7-2	TRBJ2-2	.	.	CASSPRGGELFF	TGTGCCAGCAGCCCAAGGGGGGGGGAGCTGTTTTTT
TRBV23-1	TRBJ1-3	.	.	CASSHPGPGLSGNTIYF	TGCGCCAGCAGTCACCCGGGCCCCGGACTCTCTGGAAACACCATATATTTT
TRBV29-1	TRBJ1-2	once	.	CSGKTGSYGYTF	TGCAGCGGCAAAACAGGGAGCTATGGCTACACCTTC
TRBV11-3	TRBJ2-7	.	TRBD2	CASSPTSGISYEQYF	TGTGCCAGCAGCCCGACTAGCGGGATCTCCTACGAGCAGTACTTC
TRBV5-6	TRBJ2-7	.	.	CASSDQDYEQYF	TGTGCCAGCAGTGATCAGGACTACGAGCAGTACTTC
TRBV6-1	TRBJ2-3	.	.	CASSEEVGASTDTQYF	TGTGCCAGCAGTGAAGAAGTTGGGGCTAGCACAGATACGCAGTATTTT
TRBV19	TRBJ1-2	.	.	CASSRAGAVDGYTF	TGTGCCAGTAGTCGGGCAGGGGCGGTAGATGGCTACACCTTC
TRBV24-1	TRBJ2-1	.	TRBD2	CATSDRVTSGSPYNEQFF	TGTGCCACCAGTGATCGAGTAACTAGCGGGAGCCCATACAATGAGCAGTTCTTC
TRBV4-1	TRBJ1-5	.	.	CASSQDSATQPQHF	TGCGCCAGCAGCCAAGACAGCGCAACCCAGCCCCAGCATTTT
TRBV27	TRBJ2-3	.	TRBD2	CASSLTAGAGDTQYF	TGTGCCAGCAGTTTAACAGCGGGGGCCGGGGATACGCAGTATTTT
TRBV18	TRBJ1-1	once	.	CASSPVKQGGAFF	TGTGCCAGCTCACCCGTAAAACAGGGTGGGGCTTTCTTT
TRBV10-2	TRBJ2-3	.	TRBD2	CASSEPSGGATDTQYF	TGCGCCAGCAGTGAACCTAGCGGGGGGGCCACAGATACGCAGTATTTT